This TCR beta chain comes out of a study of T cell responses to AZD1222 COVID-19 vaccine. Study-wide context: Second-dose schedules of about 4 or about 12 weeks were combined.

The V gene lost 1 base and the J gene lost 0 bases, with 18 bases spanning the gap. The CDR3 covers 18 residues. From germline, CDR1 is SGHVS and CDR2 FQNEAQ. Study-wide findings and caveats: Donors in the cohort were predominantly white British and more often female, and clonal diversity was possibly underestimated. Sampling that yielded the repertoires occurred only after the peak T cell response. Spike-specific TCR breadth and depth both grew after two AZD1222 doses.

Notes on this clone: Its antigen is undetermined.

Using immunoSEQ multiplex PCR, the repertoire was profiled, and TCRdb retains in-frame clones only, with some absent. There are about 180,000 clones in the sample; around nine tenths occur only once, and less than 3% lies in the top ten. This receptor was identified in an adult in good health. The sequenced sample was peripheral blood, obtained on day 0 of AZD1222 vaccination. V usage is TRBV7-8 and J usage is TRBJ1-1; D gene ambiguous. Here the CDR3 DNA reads TGTGCCAGCAGCTTAGTCAGCAGGAACGAGTACATGAACACTGAAGCTTTCTTT. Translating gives CASSLVSRNEYMNTEAFF.